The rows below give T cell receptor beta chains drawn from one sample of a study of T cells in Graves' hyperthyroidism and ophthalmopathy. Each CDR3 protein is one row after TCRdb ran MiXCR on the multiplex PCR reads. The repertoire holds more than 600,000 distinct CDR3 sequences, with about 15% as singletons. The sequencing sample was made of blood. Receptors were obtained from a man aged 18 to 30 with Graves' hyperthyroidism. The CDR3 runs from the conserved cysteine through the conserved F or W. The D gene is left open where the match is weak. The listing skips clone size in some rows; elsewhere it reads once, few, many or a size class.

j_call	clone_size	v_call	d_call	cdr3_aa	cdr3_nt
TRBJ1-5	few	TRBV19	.	CASSIGRTYQNQPQHF	TGTGCCAGTAGTATAGGGAGGACATACCAAAATCAGCCCCAGCATTTT
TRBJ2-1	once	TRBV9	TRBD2	CASSVGTGRVNEQFF	TGTGCCAGCAGCGTAGGGACCGGGAGGGTCAATGAGCAGTTCTTC
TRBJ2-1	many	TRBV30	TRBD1	CAWSRTGPYNEQFF	TGTGCCTGGAGTAGGACAGGGCCTTACAATGAGCAGTTCTTC
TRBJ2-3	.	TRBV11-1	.	CASSVQYSDTQYF	TGTGCCAGCAGCGTCCAATACTCAGATACGCAGTATTTT
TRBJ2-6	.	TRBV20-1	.	CSAREPSGANVLTF	TGCAGTGCTAGAGAACCCTCTGGGGCCAACGTCCTGACTTTC
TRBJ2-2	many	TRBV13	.	CASSFGSAAGELFF	TGTGCCAGCAGCTTCGGATCCGCAGCCGGGGAGCTGTTTTTT
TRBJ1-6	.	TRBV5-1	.	CASSPQGHPSALHF	TGCGCCAGCAGCCCCCAAGGACATCCCTCAGCCCTCCACTTT
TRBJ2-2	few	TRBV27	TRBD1	CASAGQVNTGELFF	TGTGCCAGCGCCGGACAGGTGAACACCGGGGAGCTGTTTTTT
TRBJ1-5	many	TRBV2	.	CASSDRAVKPQHF	TGTGCCAGCAGTGATCGGGCGGTGAAGCCCCAGCATTTT
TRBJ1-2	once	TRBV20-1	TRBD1	CSAHRRGPENDYTF	TGCAGTGCTCATCGCAGGGGGCCGGAAAACGACTACACCTTC
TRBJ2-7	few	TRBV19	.	CASSRTRDEQYF	TGTGCCAGTAGTAGGACAAGGGACGAGCAGTACTTC
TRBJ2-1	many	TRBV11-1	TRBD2	CASSPAKGGQKGEQFF	TGTGCCAGCAGCCCTGCCAAGGGAGGGCAGAAAGGTGAGCAGTTCTTC
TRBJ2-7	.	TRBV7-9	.	CASSLGQNSHEQYF	TGTGCCAGCAGCTTAGGGCAGAACAGCCACGAGCAGTACTTC
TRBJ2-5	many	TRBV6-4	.	CASSKSGSETQYF	TGTGCCAGCAGCAAGAGTGGGAGTGAGACCCAGTACTTC
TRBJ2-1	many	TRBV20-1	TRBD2	CSARIPRTSENEQFF	TGCAGTGCTAGAATACCCCGGACTAGCGAGAATGAGCAGTTCTTC
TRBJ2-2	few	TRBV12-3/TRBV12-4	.	CASTSETEVAVSNTGELFF	TGTGCCAGCACTTCAGAAACCGAAGTAGCGGTATCGAACACCGGGGAGCTGTTTTTT
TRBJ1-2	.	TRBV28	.	CASRTSGGAGYTF	TGTGCCAGCAGAACCTCCGGAGGTGCGGGCTACACCTTC
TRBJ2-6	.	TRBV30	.	CAWKGPGSSGANVLTF	TGTGCCTGGAAAGGTCCAGGTAGCTCTGGGGCCAACGTCCTGACTTTC
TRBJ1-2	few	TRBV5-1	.	CASSGAGFYGYTF	TGCGCCAGCAGCGGGGCAGGATTCTATGGCTACACCTTC
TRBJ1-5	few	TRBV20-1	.	CSAPGVGARQPQHF	TGCAGTGCTCCAGGGGTGGGGGCTCGGCAGCCCCAGCATTTT
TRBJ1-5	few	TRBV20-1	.	CSASYGGQQPQHF	TGCAGTGCTAGTTATGGGGGCCAACAGCCCCAGCATTTT
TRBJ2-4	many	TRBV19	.	CASSLRNIQYF	TGTGCCAGTAGTCTGAGGAACATTCAGTACTTC
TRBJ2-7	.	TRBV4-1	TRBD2	CASSQVGLAGGYYEQYF	TGCGCCAGCAGCCAAGTAGGACTAGCGGGAGGATATTACGAGCAGTACTTC
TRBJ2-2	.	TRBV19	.	CASSKWQDYTGELFF	TGTGCCAGTAGTAAGTGGCAGGACTACACCGGGGAGCTGTTTTTT
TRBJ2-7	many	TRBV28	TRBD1	CASRTGTNEQYF	TGTGCCAGTCGGACAGGGACAAACGAGCAGTACTTC
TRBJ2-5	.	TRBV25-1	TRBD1	CASSPRTGDQETQYF	TGTGCCAGCAGTCCGCGGACAGGAGACCAAGAGACCCAGTACTTC
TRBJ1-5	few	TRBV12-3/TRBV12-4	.	CASSLGSGEPQHF	TGTGCCAGCAGTCTTGGAAGCGGAGAGCCCCAGCATTTT
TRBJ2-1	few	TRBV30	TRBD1	CAWNPGQGGNEQFF	TGTGCCTGGAATCCGGGACAGGGGGGCAATGAGCAGTTCTTC
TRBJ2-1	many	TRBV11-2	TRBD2	CASRRLATMNNEQFF	TGTGCCAGCAGGAGACTAGCGACAATGAACAATGAGCAGTTCTTC
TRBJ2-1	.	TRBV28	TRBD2	CASSSGTRRSEQFF	TGTGCCAGCAGCTCCGGGACTAGACGGAGTGAGCAGTTCTTC
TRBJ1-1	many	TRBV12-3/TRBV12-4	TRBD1	CASSMTGVSDTEAFF	TGTGCCAGCAGTATGACAGGGGTATCGGACACTGAAGCTTTCTTT
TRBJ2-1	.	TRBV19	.	CASSAHGESSYNEQFF	TGTGCCAGTAGTGCCCACGGAGAGAGCTCCTACAATGAGCAGTTCTTC
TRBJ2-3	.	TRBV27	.	CASSKSQGTLYTDTQYF	TGTGCCAGCAGTAAATCCCAGGGGACTCTTTACACAGATACGCAGTATTTT
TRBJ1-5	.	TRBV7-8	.	CASSLEPATSNQPQHF	TGTGCCAGCAGCTTAGAGCCAGCCACCTCCAATCAGCCCCAGCATTTT
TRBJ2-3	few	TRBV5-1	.	CASSLARGSVGDTQYF	TGCGCCAGCAGCTTGGCTCGTGGGAGTGTCGGAGATACGCAGTATTTT
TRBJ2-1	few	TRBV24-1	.	CATSDSISNAYNEQFF	TGTGCCACCAGTGACTCCATTTCTAACGCCTACAATGAGCAGTTCTTC
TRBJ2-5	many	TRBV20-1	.	CSAIRVGETQYF	TGCAGTGCTATTAGGGTGGGGGAGACCCAGTACTTC
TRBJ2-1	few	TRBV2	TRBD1	CASRPTGVVGEQFF	TGTGCCAGCAGACCCACAGGGGTAGTAGGTGAGCAGTTCTTC
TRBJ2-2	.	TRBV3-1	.	CASSRRPLNTGELFF	TGTGCCAGCAGCCGCAGACCCTTGAACACCGGGGAGCTGTTTTTT
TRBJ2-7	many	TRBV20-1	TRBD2	CSARDSGSGVEQYF	TGCAGTGCTAGAGATAGCGGGAGTGGGGTCGAGCAGTACTTC